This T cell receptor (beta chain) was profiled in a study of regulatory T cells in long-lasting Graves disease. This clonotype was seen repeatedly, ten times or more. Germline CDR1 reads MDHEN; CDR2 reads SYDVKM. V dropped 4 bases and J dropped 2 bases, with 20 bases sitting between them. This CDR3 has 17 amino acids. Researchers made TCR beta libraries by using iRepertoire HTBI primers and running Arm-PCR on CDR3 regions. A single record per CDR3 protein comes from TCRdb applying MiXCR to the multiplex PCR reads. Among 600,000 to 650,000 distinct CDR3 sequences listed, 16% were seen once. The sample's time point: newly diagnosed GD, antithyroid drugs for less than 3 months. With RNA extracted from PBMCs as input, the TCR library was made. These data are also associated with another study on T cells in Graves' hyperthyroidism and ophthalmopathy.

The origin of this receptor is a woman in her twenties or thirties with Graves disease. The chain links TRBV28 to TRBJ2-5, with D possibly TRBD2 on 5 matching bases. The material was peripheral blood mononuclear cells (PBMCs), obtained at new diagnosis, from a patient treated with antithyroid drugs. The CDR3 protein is CASSSPLTPGIQETQYF. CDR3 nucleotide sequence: TGTGCCAGCAGTTCACCTCTCACCCCCGGGATACAAGAGACCCAGTACTTC.